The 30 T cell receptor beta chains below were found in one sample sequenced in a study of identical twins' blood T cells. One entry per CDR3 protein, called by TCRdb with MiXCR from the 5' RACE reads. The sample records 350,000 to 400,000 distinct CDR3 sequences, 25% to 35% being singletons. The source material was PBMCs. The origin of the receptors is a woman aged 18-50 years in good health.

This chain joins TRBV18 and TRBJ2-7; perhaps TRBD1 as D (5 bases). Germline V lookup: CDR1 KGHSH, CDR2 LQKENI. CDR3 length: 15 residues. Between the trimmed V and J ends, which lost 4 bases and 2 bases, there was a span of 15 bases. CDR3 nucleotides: TGTGCCAGCTCACAAGGCAGGGCTTCTACCTACGAGCAGTACTTC. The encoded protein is CASSQGRASTYEQYF.

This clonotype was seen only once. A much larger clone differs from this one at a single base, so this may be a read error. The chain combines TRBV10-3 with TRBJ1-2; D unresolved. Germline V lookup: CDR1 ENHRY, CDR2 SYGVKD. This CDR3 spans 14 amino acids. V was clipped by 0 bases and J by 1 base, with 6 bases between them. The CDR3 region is CAISESVVNYGYTF. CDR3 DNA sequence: TGTGCCATCAGTGAGTCTGTAGTTAACTATGGCTACACCTTC.

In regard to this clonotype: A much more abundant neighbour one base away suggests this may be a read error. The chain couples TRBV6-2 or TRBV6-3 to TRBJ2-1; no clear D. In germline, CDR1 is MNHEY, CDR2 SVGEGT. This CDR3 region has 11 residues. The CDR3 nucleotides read TGTGCCAGCAGCACCTACGATGAGCAGTTCTTC. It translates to CASSTYDEQFF.

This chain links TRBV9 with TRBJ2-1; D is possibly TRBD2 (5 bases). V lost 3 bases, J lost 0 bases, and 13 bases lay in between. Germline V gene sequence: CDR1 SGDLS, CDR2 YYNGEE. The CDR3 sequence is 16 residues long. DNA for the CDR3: TGTGCCAGCAGCGGCGGACTGACCGGCTCCTACAATGAGCAGTTCTTC. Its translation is CASSGGLTGSYNEQFF.

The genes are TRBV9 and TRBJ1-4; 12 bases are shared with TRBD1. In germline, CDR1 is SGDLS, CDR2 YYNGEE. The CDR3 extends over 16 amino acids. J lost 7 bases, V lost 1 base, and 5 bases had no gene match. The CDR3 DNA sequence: TGTGCCAGCAGCGTATTGGGGACAGGGGGCGGTGAAAAACTGTTTTTT. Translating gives CASSVLGTGGGEKLFF.

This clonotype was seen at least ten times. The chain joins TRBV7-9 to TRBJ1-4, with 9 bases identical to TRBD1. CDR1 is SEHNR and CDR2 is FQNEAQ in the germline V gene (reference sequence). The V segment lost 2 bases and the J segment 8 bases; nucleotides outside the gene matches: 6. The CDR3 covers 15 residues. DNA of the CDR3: TGTGCCAGCAGCTTACGGGGACAGGGCCAAGAAAAACTGTTTTTT. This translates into CASSLRGQGQEKLFF.

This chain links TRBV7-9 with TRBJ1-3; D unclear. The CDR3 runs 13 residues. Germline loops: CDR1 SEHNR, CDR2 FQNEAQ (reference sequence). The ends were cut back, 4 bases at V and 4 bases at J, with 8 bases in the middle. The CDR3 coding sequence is TGTGCCAGCAGCTCGATGCGGGGAAACACCATATATTTT. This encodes CASSSMRGNTIYF.

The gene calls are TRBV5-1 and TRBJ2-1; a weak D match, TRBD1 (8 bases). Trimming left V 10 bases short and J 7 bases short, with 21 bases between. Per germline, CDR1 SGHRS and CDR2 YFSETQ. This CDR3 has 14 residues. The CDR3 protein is CAPKGGTGLNEQFF. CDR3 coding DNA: TGCGCCCCCAAGGGGGGGACAGGTCTTAATGAGCAGTTCTTC. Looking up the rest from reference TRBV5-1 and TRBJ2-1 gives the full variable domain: KAGVTQTPRYLIKTRGQQVTLSCSPISGHRSVSWYQQTPGQGLQFLFEYFSETQRNKGNFPGRFSGRQFSNSRSEMNVSTLELGDSALYLCAPKGGTGLNEQFFGPGTRLTVL.

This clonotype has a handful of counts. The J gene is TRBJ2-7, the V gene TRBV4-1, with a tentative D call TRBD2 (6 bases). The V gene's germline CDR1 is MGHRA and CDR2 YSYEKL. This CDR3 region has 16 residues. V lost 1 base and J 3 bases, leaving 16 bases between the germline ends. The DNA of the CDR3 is TGCGCCAGCAGCCAAGCTTTGGGGGGAGCAATCTACGAGCAGTACTTC. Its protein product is CASSQALGGAIYEQYF.

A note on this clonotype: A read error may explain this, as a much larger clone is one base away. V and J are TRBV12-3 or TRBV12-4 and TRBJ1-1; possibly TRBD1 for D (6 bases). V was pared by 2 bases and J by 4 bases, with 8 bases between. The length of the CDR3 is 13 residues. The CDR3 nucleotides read TGTGCCAGCAGTTTAACAGGGACCACTGAAGCTTTCTTT. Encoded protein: CASSLTGTTEAFF.

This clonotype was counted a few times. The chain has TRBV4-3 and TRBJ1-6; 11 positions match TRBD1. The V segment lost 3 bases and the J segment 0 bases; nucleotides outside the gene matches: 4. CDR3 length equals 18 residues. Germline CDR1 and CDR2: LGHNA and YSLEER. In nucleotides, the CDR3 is TGCGCCAGCAGCCAGCGGACAGGGGGCAGCTCCTATAATTCACCCCTCCACTTT. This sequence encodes CASSQRTGGSSYNSPLHF.

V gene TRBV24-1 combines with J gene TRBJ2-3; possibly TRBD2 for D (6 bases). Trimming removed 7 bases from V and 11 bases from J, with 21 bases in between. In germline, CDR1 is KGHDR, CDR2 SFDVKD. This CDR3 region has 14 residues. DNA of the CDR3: TGTGCCACCAGCTCCGGGACTCTCCCTTTTTGGCAGTATTTT. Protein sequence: CATSSGTLPFWQYF.

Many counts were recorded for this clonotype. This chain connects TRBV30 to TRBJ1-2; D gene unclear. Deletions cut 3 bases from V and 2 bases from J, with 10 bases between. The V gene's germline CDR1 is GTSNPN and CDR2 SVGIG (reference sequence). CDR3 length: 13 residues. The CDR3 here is CAWSVGRNYGYTF. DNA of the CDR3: TGTGCCTGGAGCGTGGGCAGAAACTATGGCTACACCTTC.

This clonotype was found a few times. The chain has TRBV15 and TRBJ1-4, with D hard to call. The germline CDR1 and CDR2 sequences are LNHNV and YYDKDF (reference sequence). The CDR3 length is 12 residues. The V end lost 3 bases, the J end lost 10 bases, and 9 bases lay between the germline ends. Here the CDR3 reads CATSSPESKLFF. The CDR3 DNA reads TGTGCCACCAGCAGCCCTGAATCAAAACTGTTTTTT.

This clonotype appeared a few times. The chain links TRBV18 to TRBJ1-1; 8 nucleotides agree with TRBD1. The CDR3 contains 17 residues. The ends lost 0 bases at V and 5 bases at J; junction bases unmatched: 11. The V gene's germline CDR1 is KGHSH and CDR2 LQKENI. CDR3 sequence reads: CASSPPLDRGDWTEAFF. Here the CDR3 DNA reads TGTGCCAGCTCACCACCGCTCGACAGGGGAGATTGGACTGAAGCTTTCTTT.

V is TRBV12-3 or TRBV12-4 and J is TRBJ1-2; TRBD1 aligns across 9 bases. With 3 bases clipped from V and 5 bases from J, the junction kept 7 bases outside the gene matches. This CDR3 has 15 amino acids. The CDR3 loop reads CASSFRDRVGYGYTF. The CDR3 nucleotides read TGTGCCAGCAGTTTCAGGGACAGGGTAGGGTATGGCTACACCTTC.

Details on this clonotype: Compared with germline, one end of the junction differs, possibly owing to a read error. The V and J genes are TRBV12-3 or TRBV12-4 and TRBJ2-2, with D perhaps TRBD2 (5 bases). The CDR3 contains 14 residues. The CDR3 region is CASTQRESTWELFF. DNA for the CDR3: TGTGCCAGCACCCAGAGGGAGTCCACCTGGGAGCTGTTTTTT.

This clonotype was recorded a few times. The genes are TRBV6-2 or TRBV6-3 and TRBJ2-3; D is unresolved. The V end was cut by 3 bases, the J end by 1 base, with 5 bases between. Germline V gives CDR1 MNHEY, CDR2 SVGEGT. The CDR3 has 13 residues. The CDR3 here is CASSYYRTDTQYF. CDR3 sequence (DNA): TGTGCCAGCAGTTATTATCGCACAGATACGCAGTATTTT.

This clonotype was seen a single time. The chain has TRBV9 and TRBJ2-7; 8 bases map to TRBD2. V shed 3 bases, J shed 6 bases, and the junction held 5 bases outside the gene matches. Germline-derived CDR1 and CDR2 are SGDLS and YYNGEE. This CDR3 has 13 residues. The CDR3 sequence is CASSERELREQYF. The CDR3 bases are TGTGCCAGCAGCGAGCGGGAGCTCCGCGAGCAGTACTTC.

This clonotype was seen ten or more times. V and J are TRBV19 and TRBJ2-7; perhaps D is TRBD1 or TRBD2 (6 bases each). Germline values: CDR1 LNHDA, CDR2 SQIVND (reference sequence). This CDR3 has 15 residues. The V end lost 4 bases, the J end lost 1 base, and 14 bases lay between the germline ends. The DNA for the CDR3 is TGTGCCAGTAGTACGACTAGTAGGGGGTCCTACGAGCAGTACTTC. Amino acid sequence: CASSTTSRGSYEQYF.

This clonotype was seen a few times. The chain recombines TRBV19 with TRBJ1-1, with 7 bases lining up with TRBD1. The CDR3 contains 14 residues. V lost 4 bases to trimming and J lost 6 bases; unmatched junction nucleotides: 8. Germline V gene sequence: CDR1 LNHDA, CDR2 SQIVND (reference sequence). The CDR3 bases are TGTGCCAGTAGTAAAACACAGGGGTTGGCTGAAGCTTTCTTT. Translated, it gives CASSKTQGLAEAFF.

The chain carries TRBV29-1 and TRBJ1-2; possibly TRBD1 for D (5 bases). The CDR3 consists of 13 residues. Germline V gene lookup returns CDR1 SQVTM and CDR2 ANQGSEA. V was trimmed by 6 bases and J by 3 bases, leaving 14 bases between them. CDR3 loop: CSVRNRGDYGYTF. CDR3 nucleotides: TGCAGCGTCAGAAATAGAGGGGACTATGGCTACACCTTC.

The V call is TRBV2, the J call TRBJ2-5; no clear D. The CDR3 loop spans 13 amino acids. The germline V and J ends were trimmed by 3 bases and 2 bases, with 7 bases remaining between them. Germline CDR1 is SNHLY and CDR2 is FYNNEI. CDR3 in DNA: TGTGCCAGCAGTGACAGGCTGCAAGAGACCCAGTACTTC. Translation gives CASSDRLQETQYF. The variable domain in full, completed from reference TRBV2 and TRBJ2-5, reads EPEVTQTPSHQVTQMGQEVILRCVPISNHLYFYWYRQILGQKVEFLVSFYNNEISEKSEIFDDQFSVERPDGSNFTLKIRSTKLEDSAMYFCASSDRLQETQYFGPGTRLLVL.

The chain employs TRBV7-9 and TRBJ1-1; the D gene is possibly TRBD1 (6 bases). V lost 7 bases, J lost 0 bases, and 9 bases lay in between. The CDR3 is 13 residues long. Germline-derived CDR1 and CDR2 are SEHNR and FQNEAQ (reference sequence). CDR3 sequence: CASTDRMNTEAFF. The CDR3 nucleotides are TGTGCCAGCACCGACAGGATGAACACTGAAGCTTTCTTT.

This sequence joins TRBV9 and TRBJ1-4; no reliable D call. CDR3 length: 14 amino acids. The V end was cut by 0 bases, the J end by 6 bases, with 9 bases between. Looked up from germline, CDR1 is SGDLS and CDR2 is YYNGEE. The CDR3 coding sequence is TGTGCCAGCAGCGTAGGGGCTGGGGATGAAAAACTGTTTTTT. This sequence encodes CASSVGAGDEKLFF.

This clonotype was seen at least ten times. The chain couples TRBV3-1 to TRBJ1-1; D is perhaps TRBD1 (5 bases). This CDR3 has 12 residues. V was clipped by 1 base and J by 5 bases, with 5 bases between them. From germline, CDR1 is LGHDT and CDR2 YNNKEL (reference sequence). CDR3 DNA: TGTGCCAGCAGCCAAGGGGGGACTGAAGCTTTCTTT. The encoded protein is CASSQGGTEAFF.

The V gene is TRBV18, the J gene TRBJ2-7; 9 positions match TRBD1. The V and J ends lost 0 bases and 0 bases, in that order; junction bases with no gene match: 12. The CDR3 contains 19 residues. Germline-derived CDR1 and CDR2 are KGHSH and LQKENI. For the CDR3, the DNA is TGTGCCAGCTCACCACCTCTTACTTTGGGACAGGGAAGCTCCTACGAGCAGTACTTC. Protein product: CASSPPLTLGQGSSYEQYF.

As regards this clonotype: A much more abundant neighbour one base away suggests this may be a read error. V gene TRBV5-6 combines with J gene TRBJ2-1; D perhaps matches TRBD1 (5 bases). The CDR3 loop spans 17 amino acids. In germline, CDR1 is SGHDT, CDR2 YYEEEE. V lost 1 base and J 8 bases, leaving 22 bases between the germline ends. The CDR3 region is CASSLLVRVGVSDEQFF. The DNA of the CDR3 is TGTGCCAGCAGCTTGCTAGTCAGGGTAGGGGTTTCGGATGAGCAGTTCTTC. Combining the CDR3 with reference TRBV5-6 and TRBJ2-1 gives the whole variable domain DAGVTQSPTHLIKTRGQQVTLRCSPKSGHDTVSWYQQALGQGPQFIFQYYEEEERQRGNFPDRFSGHQFPNYSSELNVNALLLGDSALYLCASSLLVRVGVSDEQFFGPGTRLTVL.

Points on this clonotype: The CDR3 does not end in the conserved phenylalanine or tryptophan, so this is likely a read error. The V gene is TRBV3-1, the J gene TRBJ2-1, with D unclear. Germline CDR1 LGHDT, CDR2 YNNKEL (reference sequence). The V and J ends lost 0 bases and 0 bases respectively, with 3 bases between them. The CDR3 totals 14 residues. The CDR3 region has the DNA TGTGCCAGCAGCCAAGATGGCTCCTACAATGAGCAGTTCTTA. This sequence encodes CASSQDGSYNEQFL.

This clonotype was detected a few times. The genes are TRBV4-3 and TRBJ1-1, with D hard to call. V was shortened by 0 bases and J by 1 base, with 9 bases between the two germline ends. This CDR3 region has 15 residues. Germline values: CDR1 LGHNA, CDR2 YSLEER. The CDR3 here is CASSQDDRQNTEAFF. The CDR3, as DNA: TGCGCCAGCAGCCAAGATGACCGACAGAACACTGAAGCTTTCTTT.